This passage covers 8 T cell receptor beta chains from one sample sequenced in a study of naive and memory T cell subsets. Two oligonucleotides, mixed equimolar, formed the beta constant-region primer covering TRBC1 and TRBC2. TCRdb processed the UMI-ligation and nested PCR reads anew with MiXCR; each CDR3 protein has one entry. The top ten hold 0.75% to 0.95% of the sample, which has tens of thousands of distinct CDR3 sequences, approximately 14% seen once. Sequencing used central memory CD4+ T cells from blood. All receptors derive from a human donor in good health.

This clonotype showed up many times. V gene TRBV6-5 combines with J gene TRBJ2-5; 7 bases match TRBD2. V dropped 8 bases and J dropped 9; count of bases not matched to a gene: 12. CDR3 size: 13 residues. In germline, CDR1 is MNHEY, CDR2 SVGAGI. The CDR3: CASSRTRQGAQYF. Here the CDR3 DNA reads TGTGCCAGCTCGCGGACTAGACAAGGAGCCCAGTACTTC.

The rearrangement links TRBV14 to TRBJ1-2; tentatively, D is TRBD1 (6 bases). CDR1 SGHDN and CDR2 FVKESK come from the germline V gene. This CDR3 region has 14 residues. With 4 bases removed from V and 2 bases from J, the gap between germline ends came to 11 bases. The CDR3 spells CASSRDTKNYGYTF. CDR3 nucleotide sequence: TGTGCCAGCAGCCGGGACACCAAAAACTATGGCTACACCTTC.

This clonotype was counted ten times or more. The chain combines TRBV28 with TRBJ2-3; D may correspond to TRBD1 or TRBD2 (5 bases each). From germline, CDR1 is MDHEN and CDR2 SYDVKM. The CDR3 consists of 13 residues. The germline V and J ends were trimmed by 6 bases and 4 bases, with 11 bases remaining between them. CDR3 coding DNA: TGTGCCAGCAGGAAGCCGGGGCCAGATACGCAGTATTTT. Encoded protein: CASRKPGPDTQYF. Supplemented by reference TRBV28 and TRBJ2-3, the full variable domain reads DVKVTQSSRYLVKRTGEKVFLECVQDMDHENMFWYRQDPGLGLRLIYFSYDVKMKEKGDIPEGYSVSREKKERFSLILESASTNQTSMYLCASRKPGPDTQYFGPGTRLTVL.

In its sample, this clonotype was seen a few times. The V gene is TRBV7-7, the J gene TRBJ2-1; D perhaps matches TRBD2 (6 bases). The V gene's germline CDR1 is SSHAT and CDR2 FNYEAQ (reference sequence). The CDR3 loop spans 18 amino acids. The V and J ends lost 1 base and 9 bases respectively, with 25 bases between them. DNA of the CDR3: TGTGCCAGCAGCTTAGGATCCCCACGGGCGGGGCTAAGGAGTGAGCAGTTCTTC. Amino acids: CASSLGSPRAGLRSEQFF.

This chain's CDR3 is CASSDQGFNQPQHF. The CDR3 DNA reads as TGTGCCAGCAGTGATCAGGGGTTCAATCAGCCCCAGCATTTT. The V and J genes are TRBV6-1 and TRBJ1-5, with a weak D call TRBD1 (6 bases). This CDR3 region has 14 residues. Trimming left V 3 bases short and J 3 bases short, with 9 bases between. Germline loops: CDR1 MNHNS, CDR2 SASEGT.

The chain recombines TRBV28 with TRBJ2-1; 10 positions match TRBD2. Germline V lookup: CDR1 MDHEN, CDR2 SYDVKM. V lost 7 bases, J lost 5 bases, and 8 bases stayed unmatched. CDR3 length: 15 residues. CDR3 in DNA: TGTGCCAGCACCGAGAGCGGGAGGGATAACAATGAGCAGTTCTTC. Protein product: CASTESGRDNNEQFF.

This clonotype was counted at least ten times. This chain links TRBV29-1 with TRBJ2-7, with 7 nucleotides matching TRBD2. The CDR3 covers 13 residues. J lost 7 bases, V lost 3 bases, and 9 bases had no gene match. Germline values: CDR1 SQVTM, CDR2 ANQGSEA. CDR3 sequence: CSVDLRVGGEQYF. The DNA of the CDR3 is TGCAGCGTTGATCTGCGGGTCGGGGGGGAGCAGTACTTC.

This chain links TRBV5-1 with TRBJ2-1, with unresolved D. Trimming stripped 0 bases from V and 1 base from J, with 5 bases between. Germline-derived CDR1 and CDR2 are SGHRS and YFSETQ. There are 14 residues in the CDR3. The CDR3 bases are TGCGCCAGCAGCTTGGGGCCATCCTACAATGAGCAGTTCTTC. It translates to CASSLGPSYNEQFF.